A single T cell receptor beta chain is shown here with its context. The repertoire was sequenced with immunoSEQ multiplex PCR; TCRdb's copy has only in-frame clones and lacks some. The sample has tens of thousands of clones; approximately 91% are singletons. The ends lost 0 bases at V and 2 bases at J; junction bases unmatched: 10. CDR3 length: 16 amino acids. Germline assignment: CDR1 GTSNPN and CDR2 SVGIG (reference sequence). These data belong to a study of radiotherapy plus CTLA-4 blockade in lung cancer. Study summary: Patients showed objective responses in 18% of cases and disease control in less than 35%.

V and J are TRBV30 and TRBJ2-7, with 7 bases identical to TRBD1. The sample was peripheral blood, taken from a patient treated with radiotherapy plus ipilimumab. This clonotype was obtained from a human donor with non-small cell lung cancer whose response to radiotherapy plus ipilimumab could not be evaluated. The CDR3 DNA reads TGTGCCTGGAGTGTACGGGGACAGCTTCCCCCCTACGAGCAGTACTTC. Protein sequence: CAWSVRGQLPPYEQYF. The variable domain in full, with the rest retrieved from reference TRBV30 and TRBJ2-7, is SQTIHQWPATLVQPVGSPLSLECTVEGTSNPNLYWYRQAAGRGLQLLFYSVGIGQISSEVPQNLSASRPQDRQFILSSKKLLLSDSGFYLCAWSVRGQLPPYEQYFGPGTRLTVT.